The 32 T cell receptor beta chains reported below all come from one sample, sequenced in a study of T cell responses to AZD1222 COVID-19 vaccine. Using immunoSEQ multiplex PCR, the repertoire was profiled, and TCRdb retains in-frame clones only, with some absent. The sample records roughly 120,000 clones, more than 85% being singletons. Sequenced here: peripheral blood, sampled on day 0 of AZD1222 vaccination. These receptors were obtained from an adult in good health.

The chain couples TRBV5-1 to TRBJ2-7; D is possibly TRBD1 or TRBD2 (5 bases each). Germline V CDR1 and CDR2: SGHRS, YFSETQ. The CDR3 extends over 14 amino acids. Trimming cost V 0 bases and J 1 base, with 8 bases left between them. The CDR3 loop reads CASSLEGPSYEQYF. Here the CDR3 DNA reads TGCGCCAGCAGCTTGGAGGGACCTTCCTACGAGCAGTACTTC.

In its sample, this clone was seen a few times. The chain couples TRBV19 to TRBJ2-1; 13 nucleotides align to TRBD2. The CDR3 length is 18 residues. Germline V lookup: CDR1 LNHDA, CDR2 SQIVND (reference sequence). V was clipped by 4 bases and J by 4 bases; unmatched bases: 10. Here the CDR3 reads CASSTSGLAGVQYNEQFF. The CDR3 DNA reads TGTGCCAGTAGTACCAGTGGACTAGCGGGGGTTCAGTACAATGAGCAGTTCTTC.

The chain uses TRBV19 and TRBJ2-2, with 10 bases aligning to TRBD1. The CDR3 has 15 amino acids. CDR1 is LNHDA, CDR2 SQIVND, per germline (reference sequence). J lost 6 bases, V lost 6 bases, and 7 bases had no gene match. The DNA of the CDR3 is TGTGCCAGTAGCCCCGTGACAGGGGGCCCCGGGGAGCTGTTTTTT. Translated, it gives CASSPVTGGPGELFF.

V is TRBV29-1 and J is TRBJ1-1; no clear D. The CDR3 runs to 15 residues. Germline CDR1 and CDR2: SQVTM and ANQGSEA. V lost 1 base to trimming and J lost 1 base, with 13 bases between them. CDR3 region: CSVEAKDSPNTEAFF. CDR3 bases: TGCAGCGTTGAAGCGAAGGACTCCCCGAACACTGAAGCTTTCTTT.

This clone was seen only once. The rearrangement joins TRBV27 to TRBJ1-2, with 7 bases lining up with TRBD1. Germline-derived CDR1 and CDR2 are MNHEY and SMNVEV (reference sequence). J was trimmed by 4 bases and V by 5 bases; bases with no gene match: 13. CDR3 size: 16 residues. The CDR3 DNA follows: TGTGCCAGCAGTCCTCGTTCCCCCAGGGGGGGCTATGGCTACACCTTC. Its protein is CASSPRSPRGGYGYTF.

The gene calls are TRBV28 and TRBJ2-5; D gene unclear. From germline, CDR1 is MDHEN and CDR2 SYDVKM. The CDR3 has 11 residues. Trimming shortened V by 3 bases and J by 10 bases, and 9 bases separated the two germline ends. The CDR3: CASSLWGSQYF. Written as DNA, the CDR3 is TGTGCCAGCAGTTTGTGGGGAAGCCAGTACTTC. Drawing the rest from reference TRBV28 and TRBJ2-5, the complete variable domain is DVKVTQSSRYLVKRTGEKVFLECVQDMDHENMFWYRQDPGLGLRLIYFSYDVKMKEKGDIPEGYSVSREKKERFSLILESASTNQTSMYLCASSLWGSQYFGPGTRLLVL.

The J gene is TRBJ1-2, the V gene TRBV19, with D possibly being TRBD1 (6 bases). Per germline, CDR1 LNHDA and CDR2 SQIVND (reference sequence). V lost 6 bases and J 7 bases, leaving 18 bases between the germline ends. The length of the CDR3 is 14 residues. The CDR3 is CASRPSGAPSGYTF. The DNA for the CDR3 is TGTGCCAGTAGGCCTTCGGGGGCGCCGAGTGGCTACACCTTC.

The chain is built from TRBV9 and TRBJ2-2, with a weak D call TRBD2 (5 bases). Trimming left V 3 bases short and J 1 base short, with 13 bases between. Germline V CDR1 and CDR2: SGDLS, YYNGEE. CDR3 size: 16 residues. The CDR3 loop is CASSAGGAVNTGELFF. DNA for the CDR3: TGTGCCAGCAGCGCGGGTGGAGCGGTGAACACCGGGGAGCTGTTTTTT.

The rearrangement joins TRBV7-9 to TRBJ2-1, with TRBD1 identical over 7 bases. This CDR3 comprises 12 residues. Trimming took 11 bases from V and 4 from J; bases not matched to a gene: 5. The germline CDR1 and CDR2 sequences are SEHNR and FQNEAQ (reference sequence). The CDR3 here is CASRDRYNEQFF. CDR3 DNA sequence: TGTGCCTCCCGGGACAGATACAATGAGCAGTTCTTC.

The V call is TRBV9, the J call TRBJ1-1; 7 bases are a match to TRBD1. CDR1 is SGDLS and CDR2 is YYNGEE in the germline V gene. J gave up 6 bases and V 4 bases, and 12 bases lay outside the gene matches. This CDR3 has 15 amino acids. The CDR3 DNA reads TGTGCCAGCAGCTCCAACAGGGGTCGATCCGCTGAAGCTTTCTTT. Encoded protein: CASSSNRGRSAEAFF. Full variable domain (outside the CDR3, taken from reference TRBV9 and TRBJ1-1): DSGVTQTPKHLITATGQRVTLRCSPRSGDLSVYWYQQSLDQGLQFLIQYYNGEERAKGNILERFSAQQFPDLHSELNLSSLELGDSALYFCASSSNRGRSAEAFFGQGTRLTVV.

This clone was observed once. The chain combines TRBV11-2 with TRBJ1-5; TRBD1 might be the D (5 bases). The CDR3 runs to 15 residues. V lost 5 bases, J lost 5 bases, and 16 bases lay in between. In germline, CDR1 is SGHAT, CDR2 FQNNGV. This chain's CDR3 is CASSPGTGSYQPQHF. The CDR3, as DNA: TGTGCCAGCAGCCCCGGGACCGGGTCTTATCAGCCCCAGCATTTT.

The V gene is TRBV30, the J gene TRBJ2-7; 10 positions match TRBD2. Germline V gene lookup returns CDR1 GTSNPN and CDR2 SVGIG (reference sequence). The CDR3 consists of 13 residues. The V segment lost 3 bases and the J segment 7 bases; nucleotides outside the gene matches: 6. CDR3 DNA: TGTGCCTGGAGACATCTAGCGGGAGCGGAGCAGTACTTC. Translated, it gives CAWRHLAGAEQYF. Together with reference TRBV30 and TRBJ2-7, the CDR3 gives the full variable domain: SQTIHQWPATLVQPVGSPLSLECTVEGTSNPNLYWYRQAAGRGLQLLFYSVGIGQISSEVPQNLSASRPQDRQFILSSKKLLLSDSGFYLCAWRHLAGAEQYFGPGTRLTVT.

The chain combines TRBV5-1 with TRBJ2-2; 10 nucleotides agree with TRBD2. The CDR3 length is 16 residues. CDR1 and CDR2 (germline): SGHRS, YFSETQ. V dropped 4 bases and J dropped 8; count of bases not matched to a gene: 11. The CDR3 spells CASSTAGGPLGGELFF. The CDR3 region has the DNA TGCGCCAGCAGCACAGCGGGAGGGCCTCTCGGAGGGGAGCTGTTTTTT.

The rearrangement uses TRBV6-1 and TRBJ1-2; maybe TRBD1 (5 bases). Germline V lookup: CDR1 MNHNS, CDR2 SASEGT. Trimming left V 2 bases short and J 5 bases short, with 12 bases between. The CDR3 length is 14 residues. This CDR3 is CASSEWSGGYGYTF. The CDR3 DNA sequence: TGTGCCAGCAGTGAATGGAGTGGGGGTTATGGCTACACCTTC.

The chain carries TRBV6-1 and TRBJ1-4; possible D gene TRBD1, 6 bases. Per the germline V gene, CDR1 is MNHNS and CDR2 is SASEGT. The CDR3 sequence is 16 residues long. The germline V and J ends were trimmed by 4 bases and 7 bases, with 19 bases remaining between them. The CDR3 sequence is CASSVGLTGPREKLFF. CDR3 sequence (DNA): TGTGCCAGCAGTGTGGGGCTGACAGGCCCCCGTGAAAAACTGTTTTTT.

The rearrangement links TRBV7-2 to TRBJ2-7; 7 bases align to TRBD2. Looked up from germline, CDR1 is SGHTA and CDR2 is FQGNSA. CDR3 length equals 15 residues. The trim removed 8 bases at V and 6 bases at J, leaving 16 bases unmatched. The CDR3 bases are TGTGCCAGCCGCCTGGGGGGAGGGGCGCCCCTCGAGCAGTACTTC. Translated, it gives CASRLGGGAPLEQYF.

This clone was detected once. This chain joins TRBV2 and TRBJ2-2; TRBD2 matches 7 bases. This CDR3 region has 15 residues. Germline CDR1 and CDR2: SNHLY and FYNNEI. J gave up 1 base and V 1 base, and 0 bases lay outside the gene matches. This CDR3 reads CASSEGGRNTGELFF. CDR3 bases: TGTGCCAGCAGTGAAGGCGGGAGGAACACCGGGGAGCTGTTTTTT.

V is TRBV9 and J is TRBJ2-4; 7 bases line up with TRBD2. V dropped 4 bases and J dropped 8; count of bases not matched to a gene: 9. CDR1 and CDR2 (germline): SGDLS, YYNGEE. The CDR3 runs to 14 residues. CDR3 DNA sequence: TGTGCCAGCAGCCCCTCTTTTGGGGGGGACATTCAGTACTTC. Translating it yields CASSPSFGGDIQYF.

This chain joins TRBV9 and TRBJ2-3; 12 nucleotides match TRBD2. V lost 3 bases, J lost 7 bases, and 9 bases stayed unmatched. Germline V lookup: CDR1 SGDLS, CDR2 YYNGEE. The CDR3 contains 16 residues. The CDR3: CASSAPTSGSRNTQYF. CDR3 nucleotide sequence: TGTGCCAGCAGCGCACCGACTAGCGGGAGTAGAAATACGCAGTATTTT.

J is TRBJ1-5 and V is TRBV24-1; D not resolved. The CDR3 runs 16 residues. Germline V gives CDR1 KGHDR, CDR2 SFDVKD. V was clipped by 4 bases and J by 0 bases, with 12 bases between them. CDR3 amino acids: CATSDSGLPSNQPQHF. CDR3 bases: TGTGCCACCAGTGACAGTGGACTGCCTAGCAATCAGCCCCAGCATTTT.

CDR3 sequence (DNA): TGTGCCAGCACCCCCCTCGGGGCGGGGCGGAATGAGCAGTTCTTC. The encoded protein is CASTPLGAGRNEQFF. The rearrangement joins TRBV11-2 to TRBJ2-1, with D possibly TRBD2 on 6 matching bases. CDR1 is SGHAT, CDR2 FQNNGV, per germline. The V end was cut by 7 bases, the J end by 7 bases, with 20 bases between. The CDR3 extends over 15 amino acids.

The V gene is TRBV7-2, the J gene TRBJ1-2; 10 bases match TRBD1. Trimming took 3 bases from V and 4 from J; bases not matched to a gene: 8. In germline, CDR1 is SGHTA, CDR2 FQGNSA. The CDR3 is 16 amino acids. The CDR3 DNA reads as TGTGCCAGCAGCTTGGACCGACAGGGGGCTGTCTATGGCTACACCTTC. This translates into CASSLDRQGAVYGYTF.

The V gene is TRBV30, the J gene TRBJ1-4, with a weak D call TRBD1 (5 bases). V lost 2 bases to trimming and J lost 1 base, with 8 bases between them. This CDR3 contains 14 residues. Germline lookup yields CDR1 GTSNPN and CDR2 SVGIG (reference sequence). CDR3 residues: CAWSLGGTNEKLFF. As DNA, the CDR3 is TGTGCCTGGAGTTTGGGGGGAACTAATGAAAAACTGTTTTTT.

The chain is built from TRBV7-3 and TRBJ2-2; D possibly corresponds to TRBD2 (6 bases). Trimming took off 5 bases at V and 6 bases at J, with 19 bases between the two ends. Germline V gives CDR1 SGHTA, CDR2 FQGTGA. The CDR3 has 16 amino acids. The CDR3 DNA follows: TGTGCCAGCAGCCCCCTCGGAGGGGAAATTTCCGGGGAGCTGTTTTTT. It encodes CASSPLGGEISGELFF.

The V gene is TRBV28, the J gene TRBJ2-3; D might be TRBD1 (5 bases). This CDR3 has 12 amino acids. Germline V gives CDR1 MDHEN, CDR2 SYDVKM. Trimming stripped 4 bases from V and 5 bases from J, with 7 bases between. This CDR3 reads CASSSRGDTQYF. As DNA, the CDR3 is TGTGCCAGCAGTTCTAGGGGAGATACGCAGTATTTT.

This rearrangement joins TRBV9 to TRBJ2-2; no definite D call. Trimming took 4 bases from V and 6 from J, leaving 7 bases between them. Germline CDR1 reads SGDLS; CDR2 reads YYNGEE. The length of the CDR3 is 12 residues. The CDR3 loop is CASSPFPGELFF. The CDR3 DNA reads as TGTGCCAGCAGCCCGTTCCCCGGGGAGCTGTTTTTT.

The chain employs TRBV28 and TRBJ2-2, with D perhaps TRBD2 (6 bases). V was pared by 6 bases and J by 3 bases, with 11 bases between. This CDR3 has 14 residues. The germline V gene has CDR1 MDHEN and CDR2 SYDVKM. CDR3 nucleotides: TGTGCCAGCAGGATCCCGGGGGACACCGGGGAGCTGTTTTTT. Protein product: CASRIPGDTGELFF.

This sequence joins TRBV5-8 and TRBJ2-5, with 9 bases fitting TRBD1. V was clipped by 3 bases and J by 2 bases; unmatched bases: 11. The CDR3 runs to 17 residues. CDR1 is SGHTS, CDR2 YDEGEE, per germline. The CDR3 is CASSSGQGWTSQETQYF. In nucleotides, the CDR3 is TGTGCCAGCAGCTCGGGACAGGGCTGGACGTCTCAAGAGACCCAGTACTTC. The full variable domain, with the rest looked up from reference TRBV5-8 and TRBJ2-5, is EAGVTQSPTHLIKTRGQQATLRCSPISGHTSVYWYQQALGLGLQFLLWYDEGEERNRGNFPPRFSGRQFPNYSSELNVNALELEDSALYLCASSSGQGWTSQETQYFGPGTRLLVL.

The V call is TRBV5-1, the J call TRBJ1-1; D gene uncertain. Germline CDR1 and CDR2: SGHRS and YFSETQ. V was pared by 7 bases and J by 2 bases, with 9 bases between. CDR3 length: 12 residues. The CDR3 region is CASRRGNTEAFF. The DNA for the CDR3 is TGCGCCAGCCGTCGGGGAAACACTGAAGCTTTCTTT.

The V call is TRBV5-1, the J call TRBJ2-3; 15 nucleotides line up with TRBD2. Trimming cost V 4 bases and J 4 bases; bases outside gene matches: 7. The CDR3 spans 17 residues. Germline CDR1 is SGHRS and CDR2 is YFSETQ. CDR3 sequence: CASSPGLAGGGADTQYF. The CDR3 coding sequence is TGCGCCAGCAGCCCGGGACTAGCGGGAGGTGGGGCAGATACGCAGTATTTT.

V gene TRBV5-6 combines with J gene TRBJ2-6; 7 bases match TRBD1. Germline V lookup: CDR1 SGHDT, CDR2 YYEEEE. The V and J ends lost 2 bases and 0 bases, in that order; junction bases with no gene match: 5. The CDR3 sequence is 17 residues long. The CDR3: CASSFRDSSSGANVLTF. The CDR3, as DNA: TGTGCCAGCAGCTTCCGGGACAGTTCCTCTGGGGCCAACGTCCTGACTTTC.

The V and J genes are TRBV28 and TRBJ1-2, with 10 positions matching TRBD1. The CDR3 spans 13 residues. V lost 10 bases to trimming and J lost 7 bases; unmatched junction nucleotides: 9. CDR1 and CDR2 (germline): MDHEN, SYDVKM. CDR3 DNA sequence: TGTGCCACCGATGGACAGGGGGTTCGTGGCTACACCTTC. It is translated as CATDGQGVRGYTF.